Below are 3 T cell receptor beta chains sequenced from a single sample in a study of T cell responses to AZD1222 COVID-19 vaccine. TCRdb's copy holds only in-frame clones and misses some; the assay was immunoSEQ multiplex PCR. The table records some 42,000 clones, approximately 88% of them present only once. Sample: peripheral blood, taken 28 days after the second AZD1222 dose. These receptors all stem from an adult who received the AZD1222 COVID-19 vaccine.

This clone was seen a single time. This chain joins TRBV5-1 and TRBJ1-2; D is uncertain. V was shortened by 5 bases and J by 2 bases, with 1 base between the two germline ends. This CDR3 has 10 residues. CDR1 SGHRS and CDR2 YFSETQ come from the germline V gene. CDR3 amino acids: CASRNYGYTF. The CDR3 DNA reads TGCGCCAGCAGAAACTATGGCTACACCTTC. Based on the CDR3 plus reference TRBV5-1 and TRBJ1-2, the full variable domain is KAGVTQTPRYLIKTRGQQVTLSCSPISGHRSVSWYQQTPGQGLQFLFEYFSETQRNKGNFPGRFSGRQFSNSRSEMNVSTLELGDSALYLCASRNYGYTFGSGTRLTVV.

V gene TRBV5-1 combines with J gene TRBJ1-3; D call uncertain. This CDR3 has 14 amino acids. CDR1 is SGHRS and CDR2 is YFSETQ in the germline V gene. The V end lost 0 bases, the J end lost 2 bases, and 6 bases lay between the germline ends. The CDR3 reads CASSLAGAGNTIYF. CDR3 DNA: TGCGCCAGCAGCTTGGCTGGGGCTGGAAACACCATATATTTT.

The rearrangement uses TRBV19 and TRBJ1-3, with D maybe TRBD1 (6 bases). The CDR3 spans 17 residues. The germline gives CDR1 LNHDA, CDR2 SQIVND (reference sequence). V was trimmed by 1 base and J by 0 bases, leaving 13 bases between them. Written as DNA, the CDR3 is TGTGCCAGTAGTATAGCCCTCACAGGGCTCTCTGGAAACACCATATATTTT. Protein product: CASSIALTGLSGNTIYF.